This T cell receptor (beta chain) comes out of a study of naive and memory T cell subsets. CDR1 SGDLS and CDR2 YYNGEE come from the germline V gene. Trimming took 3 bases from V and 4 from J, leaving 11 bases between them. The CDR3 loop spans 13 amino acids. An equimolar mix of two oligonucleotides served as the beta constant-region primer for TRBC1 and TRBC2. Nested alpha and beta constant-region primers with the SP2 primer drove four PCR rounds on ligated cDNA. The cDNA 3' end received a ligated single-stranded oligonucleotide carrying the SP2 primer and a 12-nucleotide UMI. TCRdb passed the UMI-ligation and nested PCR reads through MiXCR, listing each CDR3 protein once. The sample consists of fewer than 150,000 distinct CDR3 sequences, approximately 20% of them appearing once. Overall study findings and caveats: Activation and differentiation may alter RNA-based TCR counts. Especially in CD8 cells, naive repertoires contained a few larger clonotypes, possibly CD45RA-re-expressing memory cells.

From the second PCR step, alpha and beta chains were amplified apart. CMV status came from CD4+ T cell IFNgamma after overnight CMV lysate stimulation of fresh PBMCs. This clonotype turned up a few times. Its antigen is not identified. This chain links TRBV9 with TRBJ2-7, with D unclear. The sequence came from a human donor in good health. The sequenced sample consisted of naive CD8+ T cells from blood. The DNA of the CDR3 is TGTGCCAGCAGCGCCGACTCGGAGTACGAGCAGTACTTC. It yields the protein CASSADSEYEQYF. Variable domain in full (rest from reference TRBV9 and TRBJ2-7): DSGVTQTPKHLITATGQRVTLRCSPRSGDLSVYWYQQSLDQGLQFLIQYYNGEERAKGNILERFSAQQFPDLHSELNLSSLELGDSALYFCASSADSEYEQYFGPGTRLTVT.